The 32 T cell receptor beta chains reported below all come from one sample, sequenced in a study of T cells after yellow fever vaccination. TCRdb ran MiXCR on the 5' RACE reads and lists one entry per CDR3 protein. The table includes about 550,000 distinct CDR3 sequences, 15% to 20% detected once. This material consisted of PBMCs, taken 15 days after the yellow fever booster vaccination. The receptor source for this set is a man between 25 and 39 years old who received the YFV17D yellow fever vaccine.

In its sample, this clonotype was seen a few times. The gene calls are TRBV20-1 and TRBJ2-3; D remains unclear. The germline gives CDR1 DFQATT, CDR2 SNEGSKA (reference sequence). Trimming removed 5 bases at V and 0 bases at J, with 3 bases between. The CDR3 loop spans 11 amino acids. CDR3 bases: TGCAGTGCTCCAAGCACAGATACGCAGTATTTT. It translates to CSAPSTDTQYF.

Comments on this clonotype: A much more abundant neighbour one base away suggests this may be a read error. V gene TRBV7-2 combines with J gene TRBJ2-5; D is unclear. The germline CDR1 and CDR2 sequences are SGHTA and FQGNSA. The length of the CDR3 is 13 residues. V shed 2 bases and J shed 6 bases, with 10 bases lying between them. CDR3 region: CASSLRNGQTQYF. The DNA of the CDR3 is TGTGCCAGCAGCTTAAGGAACGGGCAGACCCAGTACTTC.

The chain joins TRBV29-1 to TRBJ2-3, with 7 bases identical to TRBD2. The CDR3 is made up of 15 amino acids. Germline V gene lookup returns CDR1 SQVTM and CDR2 ANQGSEA. The V and J ends lost 2 bases and 1 base, in that order; junction bases with no gene match: 6. CDR3 sequence reads: CSVEYLAVGTDTQYF. CDR3 in DNA: TGCAGCGTTGAATACCTAGCGGTTGGCACAGATACGCAGTATTTT.

This clonotype was counted between two and nine times. V is TRBV27 and J is TRBJ2-1; 9 bases are a match to TRBD2. The J segment lost 3 bases and the V segment lost 9 bases, leaving 12 bases of the junction unmatched. Per germline, CDR1 MNHEY and CDR2 SMNVEV (reference sequence). The CDR3 is 16 residues long. The CDR3 DNA is TGTGCCAGTTCCTCCCTTTCTAGCGGGGTCTACAATGAGCAGTTCTTC. This gives the protein CASSSLSSGVYNEQFF.

This chain uses TRBV28 with TRBJ2-1; no firm D call. The ends were cut back, 1 base at V and 10 bases at J, with 8 bases in the middle. The CDR3 is 12 amino acids. Germline V CDR1 and CDR2: MDHEN, SYDVKM. The CDR3 coding sequence is TGTGCCAGCAGTTTATTGCTTACAGAGCAGTTCTTC. It is translated as CASSLLLTEQFF.

This clonotype was recorded a few times. This chain joins TRBV12-3 or TRBV12-4 and TRBJ2-2; 8 positions match TRBD2. The CDR3 is 15 amino acids. V gave up 5 bases and J gave up 0 bases; unmatched junction bases: 2. CDR3 in DNA: TGTGCCAGCAGTCTACTAGCGGCGAACACCGGGGAGCTGTTTTTT. This codes for CASSLLAANTGELFF.

The V call is TRBV28, the J call TRBJ2-7; unclear D gene. Between the trimmed V and J ends, which lost 7 bases and 1 base, there was a span of 14 bases. The CDR3 length is 14 residues. The germline CDR1 and CDR2 sequences are MDHEN and SYDVKM. CDR3 sequence (DNA): TGTGCCAGCAAAAGCCTAGTGCGGTCCTACGAGCAGTACTTC. Translation: CASKSLVRSYEQYF.

The chain employs TRBV7-8 and TRBJ2-1; 14 positions match TRBD2. Germline V gene sequence: CDR1 SGHVS, CDR2 FQNEAQ. The trim removed 6 bases at V and 7 bases at J, leaving 8 bases unmatched. The CDR3 totals 16 residues. This CDR3 is CASRKGLAGVRNEQFF. CDR3 sequence (DNA): TGTGCCAGCAGGAAGGGACTAGCGGGAGTTCGTAATGAGCAGTTCTTC.

The CDR3 sequence: CASSFSGNLHNEQFF. In nucleotides, the CDR3 is TGTGCCAGCAGCTTTAGCGGGAACCTCCACAATGAGCAGTTCTTC. This chain links TRBV7-2 with TRBJ2-1; 8 bases are a match to TRBD2. Trimming took 3 bases from V and 5 from J; bases not matched to a gene: 6. This CDR3 contains 15 residues. Germline values: CDR1 SGHTA, CDR2 FQGNSA.

The table lists this clonotype with a few counts. This chain connects TRBV25-1 to TRBJ1-5; possibly TRBD1 for D (5 bases). The germline gives CDR1 MGHDK, CDR2 SYGVNS. This CDR3 spans 16 amino acids. Trimming left V 2 bases short and J 2 bases short, with 13 bases between. The CDR3 spells CASSEGAGGGNQPQHF. The CDR3 DNA sequence: TGTGCCAGCAGTGAAGGGGCAGGTGGAGGCAATCAGCCCCAGCATTTT.

The J gene is TRBJ2-7, the V gene TRBV23-1; 10 bases fit TRBD1. TRBV23-1 is given ORF status, its function remaining uncertain. The J segment lost 1 base and the V segment lost 6 bases, leaving 9 bases of the junction unmatched. The CDR3 is 16 amino acids. The DNA for the CDR3 is TGCGCCAGCAGACGACCGGGACAGGGGCCTTCCTACGAGCAGTACTTC. Protein product: CASRRPGQGPSYEQYF.

The chain carries TRBV7-9 and TRBJ2-1, with no clear D. V gave up 2 bases and J gave up 7 bases, with 6 bases separating them. The CDR3 is made up of 12 amino acids. Germline V gene sequence: CDR1 SEHNR, CDR2 FQNEAQ (reference sequence). The CDR3 DNA reads TGTGCCAGCAGCTTACTTCCTAATGAGCAGTTCTTC. This translates into CASSLLPNEQFF.

This clonotype was observed a handful of times. The chain carries TRBV2 and TRBJ2-2, with TRBD2 matching 11 bases. Trimming took 8 bases from V and 4 from J; bases not matched to a gene: 18. Germline CDR1 SNHLY, CDR2 FYNNEI. This CDR3 has 19 residues. The CDR3 region is CASHPPGTSGQRFTGELFF. CDR3 bases: TGTGCCAGCCACCCCCCCGGGACTAGCGGCCAACGATTCACCGGGGAGCTGTTTTTT.

This sequence joins TRBV15 and TRBJ1-5; 10 bases agree with TRBD1. J was trimmed by 6 bases and V by 6 bases; bases with no gene match: 8. The CDR3 spans 15 residues. In germline, CDR1 is LNHNV, CDR2 YYDKDF (reference sequence). The CDR3 DNA reads TGTGCCACCAGTCGTGACAGGGGGCTGGTTCAGCCCCAGCATTTT. This translates into CATSRDRGLVQPQHF.

V is TRBV14 and J is TRBJ2-3, with D possibly TRBD2 on 5 matching bases. Trimming removed 3 bases from V and 6 bases from J, with 13 bases in between. The CDR3 loop spans 14 amino acids. Germline V lookup: CDR1 SGHDN, CDR2 FVKESK. CDR3 in DNA: TGTGCCAGCAGCCAGAGGGCCATGATGGATACGCAGTATTTT. Its protein is CASSQRAMMDTQYF.

The chain employs TRBV20-1 and TRBJ2-1, with D unresolved. V shed 2 bases and J shed 3 bases, with 11 bases lying between them. Per the germline V gene, CDR1 is DFQATT and CDR2 is SNEGSKA (reference sequence). The CDR3 is made up of 14 amino acids. The CDR3 loop is CSARRKSLYNEQFF. The CDR3 DNA follows: TGCAGTGCTAGAAGAAAGAGCCTCTACAATGAGCAGTTCTTC.

The CDR3 nucleotides are TGTGCCAGCAGCTACCCGGACAGACGGGAGCAGTACTTC. Protein: CASSYPDRREQYF. The rearrangement joins TRBV7-9 to TRBJ2-7; TRBD1 is a possible D gene (6 bases). The V and J ends lost 4 bases and 7 bases respectively, with 14 bases between them. In germline, CDR1 is SEHNR, CDR2 FQNEAQ (reference sequence). The CDR3 length is 13 residues.

Comments on this clonotype: A read error is possible here, since a much larger clone lies one base away. V usage is TRBV5-1 and J usage is TRBJ2-1; TRBD2 aligns across 11 bases. The germline V gene encodes CDR1 SGHRS and CDR2 YFSETQ. J gave up 7 bases and V 3 bases, and 3 bases lay outside the gene matches. This CDR3 comprises 14 residues. The CDR3, as DNA: TGCGCCAGCAGCTCGGGACTAGCGGAGAATGAGCAGTTCTTC. Translating it yields CASSSGLAENEQFF.

This clonotype was seen a few times. The genes are TRBV7-6 and TRBJ2-7; tentative D call: TRBD1 (7 bases). CDR1 and CDR2 (germline): SGHVS, FNYEAQ. V was cut by 4 bases and J by 10 bases, with 26 bases left in between. The CDR3 has 16 residues. In nucleotides, the CDR3 is TGTGCCAGCAGCTCCTCACCAGGGGGGACCCCCCAGGAACAGTACTTC. Translated: CASSSSPGGTPQEQYF. Full variable domain (remainder filled in from reference TRBV7-6 and TRBJ2-7): GAGVSQSPRYKVTKRGQDVALRCDPISGHVSLYWYRQALGQGPEFLTYFNYEAQQDKSGLPNDRFSAERPEGSISTLTIQRTEQRDSAMYRCASSSSPGGTPQEQYFGPGTRLTVT.

This clonotype was seen a handful of times. This sequence joins TRBV18 and TRBJ2-1; no clear D gene. Germline assignment: CDR1 KGHSH and CDR2 LQKENI. V shed 3 bases and J shed 5 bases, with 11 bases lying between them. This CDR3 comprises 14 residues. In DNA, the CDR3 is TGTGCCAGCTCACCGGGATCAGAGAACAATGAGCAGTTCTTC. It is translated as CASSPGSENNEQFF.

This clonotype was observed a few times. The chain carries TRBV6-2 or TRBV6-3 and TRBJ2-7; 7 bases are a match to TRBD1. The CDR3 extends over 17 amino acids. The V gene end was trimmed by 2 bases and the J gene end by 6 bases; junction bases not matched to a gene: 16. CDR1 MNHEY and CDR2 SVGEGT come from the germline V gene. CDR3: CASSYGEDRPRVGEQYF. For the CDR3, the DNA is TGTGCCAGCAGTTACGGAGAGGACAGGCCCCGAGTAGGCGAGCAGTACTTC.

This rearrangement joins TRBV20-1 to TRBJ2-1; tentative D call: TRBD2 (5 bases). The CDR3 has 13 amino acids. Trimming removed 4 bases at V and 4 bases at J, with 11 bases between. Per the germline V gene, CDR1 is DFQATT and CDR2 is SNEGSKA (reference sequence). CDR3 coding DNA: TGCAGTGCTACCGCGGGCCTGTACAATGAGCAGTTCTTC. It specifies CSATAGLYNEQFF.

V is TRBV7-9 and J is TRBJ2-7, with D perhaps matching TRBD1 or TRBD2 (5 bases each). The ends were cut back, 4 bases at V and 5 bases at J, with 18 bases in the middle. This CDR3 spans 15 amino acids. Germline V CDR1 and CDR2: SEHNR, FQNEAQ (reference sequence). Written as DNA, the CDR3 is TGTGCCAGCAGCTCAACGCCGGGGCGGCCTGACGAGCAGTACTTC. This encodes CASSSTPGRPDEQYF.

This clonotype came up a few times. The rearrangement uses TRBV7-2 and TRBJ2-7; D might be TRBD2 (6 bases). Germline V gene data show CDR1 as SGHTA and CDR2 as FQGNSA. This CDR3 contains 15 residues. The CDR3 DNA is TGTGTGACGACGTCTCGGAGGGGAACGATCTACGAGCAGTACTTC. Translation: CVTTSRRGTIYEQYF. The whole variable domain, filled in from reference TRBV7-2 and TRBJ2-7, reads GAGVSQSPSNKVTEKGKDVELRCDPISGHTALYWYRQSLGQGLEFLIYFQGNSAPDKSGLPSDRFSAERTGGSVSTLTIQRTQQEDSAVYLCVTTSRRGTIYEQYFGPGTRLTVT.

The chain is built from TRBV20-1 and TRBJ2-1; TRBD2 agrees at 12 bases. Germline CDR1 reads DFQATT; CDR2 reads SNEGSKA (reference sequence). V dropped 0 bases and J dropped 9; count of bases not matched to a gene: 6. The CDR3 is 15 amino acids. The CDR3: CSARDGGLAGSEQFF. The CDR3 nucleotides read TGCAGTGCTAGAGACGGAGGACTAGCGGGAAGTGAGCAGTTCTTC.

This chain uses TRBV12-3 or TRBV12-4 with TRBJ2-1, with D perhaps TRBD2 (6 bases). Trimming shortened V by 5 bases and J by 12 bases, and 11 bases separated the two germline ends. The CDR3 is 11 amino acids. For the CDR3, the DNA is TGTGCCAGCAGTCCGGACGGGGGGCAGTTCTTC. Translating it yields CASSPDGGQFF.

This clonotype was seen more than once but under ten times. The chain couples TRBV4-2 to TRBJ2-3, with 10 nucleotides matching TRBD2. Germline loops: CDR1 LGHNA, CDR2 YNFKEQ. The junction had 4 bases not matched to a gene; V was cut back by 4 bases and J by 3 bases. The CDR3 is 15 residues long. The CDR3 bases are TGTGCCAGCAGCCCAGCGGGAGGGAGAACAGATACGCAGTATTTT. It is translated as CASSPAGGRTDTQYF.

The rearrangement links TRBV24-1 to TRBJ2-2; D is ambiguous. CDR3 length equals 13 residues. Trimming stripped 3 bases from V and 6 bases from J, with 7 bases between. Germline assignment: CDR1 KGHDR and CDR2 SFDVKD. CDR3 in DNA: TGTGCCACCAGTGATAGTCGTCCCGGGGAGCTGTTTTTT. Protein sequence: CATSDSRPGELFF.

This chain uses TRBV7-2 with TRBJ2-5; D is undetermined. The CDR3 consists of 15 residues. Trimming cost V 7 bases and J 5 bases, with 20 bases left between them. Germline V gene lookup returns CDR1 SGHTA and CDR2 FQGNSA. DNA for the CDR3: TGTGCCAGCAACCGAAGGAGAGGTTCGGTCGAGACCCAGTACTTC. It codes for CASNRRRGSVETQYF.

The CDR3 DNA follows: TGCGCCAGCAGTTTTCAGGGATCACTCACTGAAGCTTTCTTT. Translation: CASSFQGSLTEAFF. This chain joins TRBV5-1 and TRBJ1-1; possible D gene TRBD1, 5 bases. Looked up from germline, CDR1 is SGHRS and CDR2 is YFSETQ. The CDR3 is 14 residues long. The V gene lost 5 bases and the J gene lost 4 bases, with 15 bases spanning the gap.

The rearrangement joins TRBV20-1 to TRBJ2-5; 9 bases are a match to TRBD2. Germline CDR1 DFQATT, CDR2 SNEGSKA (reference sequence). The J segment lost 1 base and the V segment lost 2 bases, leaving 2 bases of the junction unmatched. The CDR3 is made up of 14 amino acids. Written as DNA, the CDR3 is TGCAGTGCTAGACCGACTAGCGGCCAAGAGACCCAGTACTTC. Translating it yields CSARPTSGQETQYF.

The chain carries TRBV5-1 and TRBJ2-2; TRBD2 aligns across 11 bases. CDR1 is SGHRS and CDR2 is YFSETQ in the germline V gene. The CDR3 has 18 amino acids. The junction had 8 bases not matched to a gene; V was cut back by 0 bases and J by 4 bases. The CDR3 loop is CASSLAKTSGTGTGELFF. In DNA form, the CDR3 reads TGCGCCAGCAGCTTGGCCAAGACTAGCGGGACTGGCACCGGGGAGCTGTTTTTT.